The entry that follows covers one T cell receptor beta chain sequence. This record comes from a study of cytomegalovirus exposure and HLA in healthy donors. Primers included in the PCR were 60 Vbeta and 13 Jbeta primers. Profiling relied on immunoSEQ multiplex PCR, and the TCRdb table lists in-frame clones only, not all of them. The table records 200,000 to 250,000 clones, 82% of them present only once. Germline V CDR1 and CDR2: LGHNA, YNFKEQ. The CDR3 consists of 15 residues. V lost 0 bases to trimming and J lost 5 bases; unmatched junction nucleotides: 5. This TCR derives from a woman aged 40 to 50 in good health and CMV-seronegative. Sequencing used PBMCs. The chain recombines TRBV4-2 with TRBJ1-1, with 8 positions matching TRBD1. The CDR3 nucleotides read TGTGCCAGCAGCCAAGATCGGACAGGGTCGACTGAAGCTTTCTTT. This gives the protein CASSQDRTGSTEAFF.